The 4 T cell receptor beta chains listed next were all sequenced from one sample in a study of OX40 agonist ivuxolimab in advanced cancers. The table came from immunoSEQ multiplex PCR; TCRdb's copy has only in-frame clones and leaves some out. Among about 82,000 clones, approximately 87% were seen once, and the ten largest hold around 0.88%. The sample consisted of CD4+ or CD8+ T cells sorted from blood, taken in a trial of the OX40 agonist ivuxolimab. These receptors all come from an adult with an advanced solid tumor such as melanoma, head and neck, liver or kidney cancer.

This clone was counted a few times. CDR3 sequence reads: CASSQGLAGGTGGELFF. CDR3 in DNA: TGCGCCAGCAGCCAAGGGCTAGCGGGGGGAACCGGCGGGGAGCTGTTTTTT. This sequence joins TRBV4-1 and TRBJ2-2, with 11 bases fitting TRBD2. This CDR3 has 17 amino acids. V gave up 1 base and J gave up 7 bases; unmatched junction bases: 8. Germline CDR1 and CDR2: MGHRA and YSYEKL.

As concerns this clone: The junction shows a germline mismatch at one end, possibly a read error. CDR3 nucleotides: TGTGCCAGTAGCATAGGACAGCTTACAGGGGACCTTGTTTTGAACACTGAAGCTTTCTTT. It encodes CASSIGQLTGDLVLNTEAFF. The chain recombines TRBV19 with TRBJ1-1, with 7 bases fitting TRBD1. The CDR3 runs 20 residues. Germline CDR1 reads LNHDA; CDR2 reads SQIVND (reference sequence).

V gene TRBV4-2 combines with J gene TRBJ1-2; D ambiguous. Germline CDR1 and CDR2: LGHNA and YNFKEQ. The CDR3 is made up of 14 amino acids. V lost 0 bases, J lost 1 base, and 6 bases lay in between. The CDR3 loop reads CASSQDTSNYGYTF. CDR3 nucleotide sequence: TGTGCCAGCAGCCAAGATACAAGTAACTATGGCTACACCTTC.

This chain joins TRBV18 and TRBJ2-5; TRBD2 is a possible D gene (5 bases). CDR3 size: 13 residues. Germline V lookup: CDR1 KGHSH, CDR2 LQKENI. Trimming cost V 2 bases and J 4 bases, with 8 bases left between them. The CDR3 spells CASSPTRRETQYF. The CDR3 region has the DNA TGTGCCAGCTCACCAACTAGACGAGAGACCCAGTACTTC.